The 3 T cell receptor beta chains below were found in one sample sequenced in a study of OX40 agonist ivuxolimab in advanced cancers. Repertoires were generated with immunoSEQ multiplex PCR, while TCRdb's copy carries only in-frame clones and drops some. Of roughly 35,000 clones in the sample, about four fifths are singletons; the top ten hold about 20%. Sequencing was performed on CD4+ or CD8+ T cells sorted from blood, taken in a trial of the OX40 agonist ivuxolimab. All receptors derive from an adult with an advanced solid tumor such as melanoma, head and neck, liver or kidney cancer.

This clone came up once. The junction differs from germline at one of its ends, possibly a read error. The gene calls are TRBV7-7 and TRBJ1-5, with 12 bases fitting TRBD1. The CDR3 is made up of 15 amino acids. Germline CDR1 is SSHAT and CDR2 is FNYEAQ (reference sequence). CDR3 sequence: CASSSGTGGDQPQHF. CDR3 nucleotides: TGTGCTAGCAGCTCCGGGACAGGGGGCGATCAGCCCCAGCATTTT. Full variable domain (outside the CDR3, taken from reference TRBV7-7 and TRBJ1-5): GAGVSQSPRYKVTKRGQDVTLRCDPISSHATLYWYQQALGQGPEFLTYFNYEAQPDKSGLPSDRFSAERPEGSISTLTIQRTEQRDSAMYRCASSSGTGGDQPQHFGDGTRLSIL.

This chain connects TRBV27 to TRBJ2-1, with 7 nucleotides matching TRBD2. V shed 5 bases, J shed 6 bases, and the junction held 16 bases outside the gene matches. There are 17 residues in the CDR3. CDR1 and CDR2 (germline): MNHEY, SMNVEV (reference sequence). Here the CDR3 reads CASSPTRGGLARNEQFF. CDR3 bases: TGTGCCAGCAGTCCCACCCGGGGAGGGCTAGCCCGCAATGAGCAGTTCTTC.

This clone has a handful of counts. The V gene is TRBV6-6, the J gene TRBJ2-2; unclear D gene. Germline CDR1 MNHNY, CDR2 SVGAGI (reference sequence). The CDR3 totals 16 residues. Deletions cut 6 bases from V and 5 bases from J, with 19 bases between. In DNA form, the CDR3 reads TGTGCCAGCAGACTCCAGGTTCCTGGGATGACCGGGGAGCTGTTTTTT. It codes for CASRLQVPGMTGELFF.